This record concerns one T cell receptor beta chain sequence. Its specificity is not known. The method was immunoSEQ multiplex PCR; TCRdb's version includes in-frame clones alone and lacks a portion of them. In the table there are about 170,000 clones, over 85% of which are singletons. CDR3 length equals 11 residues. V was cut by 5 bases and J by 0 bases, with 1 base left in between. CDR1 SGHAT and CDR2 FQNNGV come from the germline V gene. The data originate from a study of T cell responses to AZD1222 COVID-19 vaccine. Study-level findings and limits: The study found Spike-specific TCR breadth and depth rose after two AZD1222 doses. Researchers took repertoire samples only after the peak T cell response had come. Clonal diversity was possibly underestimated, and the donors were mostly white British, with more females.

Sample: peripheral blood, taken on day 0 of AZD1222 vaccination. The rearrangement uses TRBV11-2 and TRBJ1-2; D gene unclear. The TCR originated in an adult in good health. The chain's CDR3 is CASSPNYGYTF. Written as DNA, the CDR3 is TGTGCCAGCAGCCCTAACTATGGCTACACCTTC.